This TCR beta chain was sequenced for a study of early T cells in non-severe SARS-CoV-2 infection. The CDR3 runs 13 residues. Germline CDR1 and CDR2: SGHVS and FNYEAQ. One entry per CDR3 protein, called by TCRdb with MiXCR from the 5' RACE reads. The data contain around 27,000 distinct CDR3 sequences, around 4.2% of them singletons. This clonotype was seen a handful of times. A much larger clone sits a single nucleotide away, making a read error possible. Sequences were obtained from whole blood. The source of this sequence is an adult who was a healthcare worker with PCR-confirmed SARS-CoV-2 infection or an uninfected control (not recorded which). The gene calls are TRBV7-6 and TRBJ2-5; D is possibly TRBD1 or TRBD2 (6 bases each). In DNA, the CDR3 is TGTGTCAGCACCGAGGGGGGTTCTGGGACCCAGTACTTC. As protein: CVSTEGGSGTQYF. Based on the CDR3 plus reference TRBV7-6 and TRBJ2-5, the full variable domain is GAGVSQSPRYKVTKRGQDVALRCDPISGHVSLYWYRQALGQGPEFLTYFNYEAQQDKSGLPNDRFSAERPEGSISTLTIQRTEQRDSAMYRCVSTEGGSGTQYFGPGTRLLVL.